This passage covers 32 T cell receptor beta chains from one sample sequenced in a study of cytomegalovirus exposure and HLA in healthy donors. PCR primers comprised 60 Vbeta and 13 Jbeta primers. TCRdb's copy holds only in-frame clones and misses some; the assay was immunoSEQ multiplex PCR. The repertoire holds 190,000 or so clones, with approximately 78% as singletons. Sample: PBMCs. The receptor source for this set is a woman aged 50 to 60 in good health and CMV-seropositive.

The CDR3 DNA sequence: TGCGCCAGCAGCTTGACAGGGTTAGGAAACACCATATATTTT. Its translation: CASSLTGLGNTIYF. The chain uses TRBV5-1 and TRBJ1-3, with D possibly TRBD1 on 6 matching bases. From germline, CDR1 is SGHRS and CDR2 YFSETQ. The CDR3 spans 14 residues. Trimming took off 1 base at V and 4 bases at J, with 9 bases between the two ends.

The chain links TRBV19 to TRBJ2-7; D is possibly TRBD2 (6 bases). V lost 3 bases and J 4 bases, leaving 10 bases between the germline ends. CDR3 length: 13 residues. Looked up from germline, CDR1 is LNHDA and CDR2 is SQIVND (reference sequence). Here the CDR3 reads CASSIYGLYEQYF. DNA for the CDR3: TGTGCCAGTAGTATCTACGGACTATACGAGCAGTACTTC.

The V gene is TRBV4-1, the J gene TRBJ1-3; 11 positions agree with TRBD1. This CDR3 spans 14 amino acids. The V gene end was trimmed by 3 bases and the J gene end by 10 bases; junction bases not matched to a gene: 5. Looked up from germline, CDR1 is MGHRA and CDR2 is YSYEKL. The CDR3 loop reads CASSQDRGRGTIYF. CDR3 nucleotides: TGCGCCAGCAGCCAGGACAGGGGGCGCGGGACCATATATTTT.

As regards this clone: An end of the junction does not agree with germline; a read error may underlie this. V is TRBV4-1 and J is TRBJ2-4; possibly TRBD1 for D (6 bases). There are 16 residues in the CDR3. Germline CDR1 MGHRA, CDR2 YSYEKL. The CDR3 region has the DNA TGCGCCAGCAGCCAAGATAGAGGGGGTGCTTGGAACAGTCAGTACTTC. Protein: CASSQDRGGAWNSQYF.

The chain links TRBV30 to TRBJ2-1; possibly TRBD2 for D (6 bases). The CDR3 loop spans 15 amino acids. The germline V and J ends were trimmed by 3 bases and 0 bases, with 12 bases remaining between them. The germline gives CDR1 GTSNPN, CDR2 SVGIG (reference sequence). The CDR3 sequence is CAWSGGPSSYNEQFF. CDR3 sequence (DNA): TGTGCCTGGAGCGGAGGGCCCAGCTCCTACAATGAGCAGTTCTTC.

Worth noting for this clone: The same CDR3 also results from other DNA sequences found in this sample. V usage is TRBV28 and J usage is TRBJ2-5; the D gene is possibly TRBD2 (6 bases). Germline CDR1 and CDR2: MDHEN and SYDVKM. This CDR3 contains 15 residues. V gave up 0 bases and J gave up 9 bases, with 17 bases separating them. CDR3 residues: CASSLWGLATNSQYF. As DNA, the CDR3 is TGTGCCAGCAGTTTATGGGGACTCGCTACCAACTCCCAGTACTTC.

The count of this clone is one. The gene calls are TRBV6-1 and TRBJ2-4; 12 bases match TRBD2. V was pared by 2 bases and J by 2 bases, with 7 bases of the junction left unmatched. Germline V gene sequence: CDR1 MNHNS, CDR2 SASEGT. The length of the CDR3 is 18 residues. CDR3 in amino acids: CASSERGLAGGTKNIQYF. The CDR3 DNA is TGTGCCAGCAGTGAAAGGGGGCTAGCGGGGGGGACCAAAAACATTCAGTACTTC.

This clone showed up just once. The chain recombines TRBV7-8 with TRBJ2-3; D not certain. Trimming removed 3 bases at V and 1 base at J, with 5 bases between. The CDR3 has 13 residues. Germline CDR1 SGHVS, CDR2 FQNEAQ. The CDR3 nucleotides are TGTGCCAGCAGCTTGTATCGCACAGATACGCAGTATTTT. Translated: CASSLYRTDTQYF.

This clone was seen only once. The chain is built from TRBV15 and TRBJ2-2; TRBD1 matches 12 bases. The CDR3 runs to 15 residues. CDR1 and CDR2 (germline): LNHNV, YYDKDF (reference sequence). Trimming removed 6 bases from V and 4 bases from J; junction bases left unmatched: 3. CDR3 DNA sequence: TGTGCCACCAGGGGACAGGGGGCTATCACCGGGGAGCTGTTTTTT. As protein: CATRGQGAITGELFF.

V gene TRBV4-3 combines with J gene TRBJ2-5; 7 bases are a match to TRBD2. With V trimmed by 0 bases and J by 14 bases, 9 bases remained unmatched. The CDR3 sequence is 13 residues long. Looked up from germline, CDR1 is LGHNA and CDR2 is YSLEER. The CDR3 loop is CASSQEGGLSGYF. The CDR3 coding sequence is TGCGCCAGCAGCCAAGAGGGAGGGCTGAGTGGTTACTTC.

The rearrangement links TRBV28 to TRBJ1-1; TRBD1 matches 11 bases. The CDR3 is 14 residues long. CDR1 MDHEN and CDR2 SYDVKM come from the germline V gene. The J segment lost 5 bases and the V segment lost 3 bases, leaving 2 bases of the junction unmatched. The CDR3 sequence: CASSFGQGATEAFF. The CDR3 region has the DNA TGTGCCAGCAGTTTCGGACAGGGGGCGACTGAAGCTTTCTTT.

The gene calls are TRBV9 and TRBJ1-2; D is undetermined. Germline CDR1 is SGDLS and CDR2 is YYNGEE. The length of the CDR3 is 15 residues. V was clipped by 0 bases and J by 4 bases, with 13 bases between them. The CDR3 loop reads CASSVATEPLYGYTF. DNA for the CDR3: TGTGCCAGCAGCGTAGCTACAGAGCCTCTCTATGGCTACACCTTC.

V gene TRBV6-6 combines with J gene TRBJ1-5; tentative D call: TRBD1 (5 bases). Trimming took 0 bases from V and 3 from J, leaving 12 bases between them. This CDR3 is built from 16 residues. CDR1 is MNHNY, CDR2 SVGAGI, per germline (reference sequence). The CDR3 here is CASSYSMARANQPQHF. CDR3 sequence (DNA): TGTGCCAGCAGTTACTCTATGGCCAGGGCCAATCAGCCCCAGCATTTT.

This chain links TRBV10-1 with TRBJ2-5; perhaps TRBD2 as D (6 bases). Germline assignment: CDR1 WNHNN and CDR2 SYGVQD (reference sequence). V gave up 7 bases and J gave up 3 bases, with 21 bases separating them. This CDR3 contains 16 residues. The CDR3 reads CASKKRPTSLKETQYF. Here the CDR3 DNA reads TGCGCCAGCAAAAAAAGGCCGACTAGTTTAAAAGAGACCCAGTACTTC.

The chain employs TRBV5-5 and TRBJ1-6; 12 bases are a match to TRBD1. Germline CDR1 and CDR2: SGHKS and YYEKEE (reference sequence). The junction had 1 base not matched to a gene; V was cut back by 3 bases and J by 9 bases. This CDR3 has 14 amino acids. The chain's CDR3 is CASSWDRGLSPLHF. CDR3 DNA sequence: TGTGCCAGCAGCTGGGACAGGGGGCTTTCACCCCTCCACTTT.

On this clone itself: One end of the junction is discordant with germline, which a read error may explain. This rearrangement joins TRBV6-5 to TRBJ2-4, with 8 bases aligning to TRBD1. The CDR3 totals 15 residues. The germline V gene has CDR1 MNHEY and CDR2 SVGAGI. As DNA, the CDR3 is TGTGCCAGCAGCAGGGGGCGAGCAGCCAAAAACAGTCAGTACTTC. This gives the protein CASSRGRAAKNSQYF.

This clone has just one count. V usage is TRBV29-1 and J usage is TRBJ2-3; 16 bases align to TRBD2. The germline CDR1 and CDR2 sequences are SQVTM and ANQGSEA. CDR3 length: 17 residues. Losses at the gene ends were 7 bases for V and 8 bases for J; bases not matched to a gene: 15. CDR3 DNA sequence: TGCAGCGCCCTACTCGCTGGGACTAGCGGGGGGGTGGGTACGCAGTATTTT. It specifies CSALLAGTSGGVGTQYF.

The V gene is TRBV2, the J gene TRBJ1-6; 9 bases line up with TRBD1. V shed 5 bases and J 9 bases; nucleotides not matched to a gene: 2. The V gene's germline CDR1 is SNHLY and CDR2 FYNNEI. CDR3 length: 13 amino acids. This CDR3 reads CASSTGGSSPLHF. In DNA form, the CDR3 reads TGTGCCAGCAGTACAGGGGGCAGTTCACCCCTCCACTTT. Based on the CDR3 plus reference TRBV2 and TRBJ1-6, the full variable domain is EPEVTQTPSHQVTQMGQEVILRCVPISNHLYFYWYRQILGQKVEFLVSFYNNEISEKSEIFDDQFSVERPDGSNFTLKIRSTKLEDSAMYFCASSTGGSSPLHFGNGTRLTVT.

This chain connects TRBV5-6 to TRBJ2-5; 7 bases are shared with TRBD1. The J call may not be correct, given that the DNA end is closer to TRBJ2-7. The CDR3 is 15 amino acids. Per germline, CDR1 SGHDT and CDR2 YYEEEE. CDR3 loop: CASSLVDRLSYEQYF. The CDR3 nucleotides are TGTGCCAGCAGCTTGGTGGACAGGCTCTCCTACGAGCAGTACTTC.

The chain carries TRBV9 and TRBJ1-1, with D possibly matching TRBD1 (6 bases). CDR3 length equals 16 residues. Trimming took 0 bases from V and 3 from J, leaving 15 bases between them. Germline V gene lookup returns CDR1 SGDLS and CDR2 YYNGEE. CDR3 loop: CASSVGDTGYYTEAFF. CDR3 coding DNA: TGTGCCAGCAGCGTAGGGGACACAGGGTATTACACTGAAGCTTTCTTT.

The chain employs TRBV7-9 and TRBJ1-1; 9 bases line up with TRBD1. J lost 3 bases, V lost 1 base, and 3 bases had no gene match. CDR1 and CDR2 from the germline V gene are SEHNR and FQNEAQ (reference sequence). CDR3 length: 15 residues. The DNA of the CDR3 is TGTGCCAGCAGCTTAGGGGACAGGGTTTACACTGAAGCTTTCTTT. Protein sequence: CASSLGDRVYTEAFF.

This clone appeared many times. V usage is TRBV28 and J usage is TRBJ2-6; no clear D gene. Germline CDR1 MDHEN, CDR2 SYDVKM. The CDR3 covers 15 residues. V was clipped by 5 bases and J by 3 bases, with 11 bases between them. In DNA form, the CDR3 reads TGTGCCAGCAGTATCCCGACGGGTGGGGCCAACGTCCTGACTTTC. Protein: CASSIPTGGANVLTF.

The chain couples TRBV2 to TRBJ2-5; the match to TRBD1 covers 7 bases. The end of the DNA aligns better with TRBJ2-7, so the J call may be wrong. Germline CDR1 is SNHLY and CDR2 is FYNNEI. CDR3 length equals 14 residues. The DNA for the CDR3 is TGTGCCAGCAGTGGTCCGGGACAGCTTTACGAGCAGTACTTC. This translates into CASSGPGQLYEQYF.

The V gene is TRBV7-9, the J gene TRBJ1-5, with 11 nucleotides matching TRBD1. CDR3 length: 14 amino acids. From germline, CDR1 is SEHNR and CDR2 FQNEAQ (reference sequence). With V trimmed by 10 bases and J by 6 bases, 8 bases remained unmatched. The CDR3 bases are TGTGCCAACCCGCGGACAGGGGGCGGTCAGCCCCAGCATTTT. As protein: CANPRTGGGQPQHF.

This chain links TRBV18 with TRBJ2-2, with D possibly matching TRBD1 (5 bases). V lost 3 bases and J lost 1, with 12 bases in between. Germline assignment: CDR1 KGHSH and CDR2 LQKENI. This CDR3 is built from 16 residues. CDR3 sequence reads: CASSPNDQGNTGELFF. The DNA of the CDR3 is TGTGCCAGCTCACCCAACGACCAGGGGAACACCGGGGAGCTGTTTTTT.

This chain links TRBV29-1 with TRBJ2-5; TRBD1 matches 9 bases. With 2 bases clipped from V and 5 bases from J, the junction kept 3 bases outside the gene matches. This CDR3 region has 13 residues. Germline V gene data show CDR1 as SQVTM and CDR2 as ANQGSEA. This chain's CDR3 is CSVERQGGETQYF. The CDR3 nucleotides are TGCAGCGTTGAAAGACAGGGGGGGGAGACCCAGTACTTC.

The V and J genes are TRBV21-1 and TRBJ2-3; the table's D call, TRBD2, was not checked against the DNA. TRBV21-1 is designated a pseudogene. This CDR3 is 17 amino acids long. CDR3 DNA: TGTGCCAGCAGCGCAGCTCTGGAGCGGGAGAGCACAGATACGCAGTATTTT. It translates to CASSAALERESTDTQYF.

V and J are TRBV7-9 and TRBJ2-2; the D gene is possibly TRBD2 (5 bases). Trimming shortened V by 5 bases and J by 7 bases, and 11 bases separated the two germline ends. Germline CDR1 and CDR2: SEHNR and FQNEAQ (reference sequence). CDR3 length: 13 residues. CDR3 sequence reads: CASSILAGGELFF. Written as DNA, the CDR3 is TGTGCCAGCAGCATACTGGCGGGCGGGGAGCTGTTTTTT.

The chain combines TRBV6-5 with TRBJ1-5; TRBD1 agrees at 7 bases. The CDR3 has 15 residues. Germline V gene lookup returns CDR1 MNHEY and CDR2 SVGAGI. V trimming: 5 bases; J trimming: 2 bases; junction bases outside the gene matches: 6. The CDR3 here is CASSRQGAGNQPQHF. For the CDR3, the DNA is TGTGCCAGCAGTCGACAGGGCGCAGGCAATCAGCCCCAGCATTTT.

The chain uses TRBV7-9 and TRBJ2-7, with D perhaps matching TRBD1 (5 bases). CDR1 SEHNR and CDR2 FQNEAQ come from the germline V gene (reference sequence). V was trimmed by 5 bases and J by 5 bases, leaving 13 bases between them. CDR3 length: 13 residues. DNA for the CDR3: TGTGCCAGCAGCGCGCGACAGTTAAACGAGCAGTACTTC. Its protein product is CASSARQLNEQYF.

The gene calls are TRBV28 and TRBJ1-2; tentative D call: TRBD1 (6 bases). The CDR3 is 12 amino acids. Germline values: CDR1 MDHEN, CDR2 SYDVKM. Trimming stripped 2 bases from V and 8 bases from J, with 9 bases between. The CDR3 loop reads CASSLTGRGYTF. The CDR3 DNA follows: TGTGCCAGCAGTTTAACAGGGCGCGGCTACACCTTC.

This chain links TRBV14 with TRBJ2-1; 7 positions agree with TRBD1. V shed 4 bases, J shed 15 bases, and the junction held 12 bases outside the gene matches. The CDR3 has 13 residues. Germline V lookup: CDR1 SGHDN, CDR2 FVKESK. CDR3 amino acids: CASSRQGQLSPFF. CDR3 DNA: TGTGCCAGCAGCCGACAGGGTCAACTTTCGCCGTTCTTC.